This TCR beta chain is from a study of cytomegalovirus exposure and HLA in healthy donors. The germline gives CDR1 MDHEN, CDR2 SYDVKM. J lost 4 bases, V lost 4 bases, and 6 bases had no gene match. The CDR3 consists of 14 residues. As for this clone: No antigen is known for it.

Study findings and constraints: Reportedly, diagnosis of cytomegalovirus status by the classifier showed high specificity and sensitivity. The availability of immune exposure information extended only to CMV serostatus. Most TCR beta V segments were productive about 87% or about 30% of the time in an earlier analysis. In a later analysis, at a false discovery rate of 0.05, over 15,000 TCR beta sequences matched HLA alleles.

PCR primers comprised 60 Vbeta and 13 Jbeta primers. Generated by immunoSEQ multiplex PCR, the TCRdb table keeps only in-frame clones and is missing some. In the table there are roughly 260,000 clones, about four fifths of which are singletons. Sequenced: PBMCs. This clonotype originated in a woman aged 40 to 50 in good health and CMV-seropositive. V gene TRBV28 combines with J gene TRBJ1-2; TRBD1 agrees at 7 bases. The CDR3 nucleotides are TGTGCCAGCAGTTCGGCCGACAGGGCCTATGGCTACACCTTC. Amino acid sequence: CASSSADRAYGYTF.